Below are 7 T cell receptor beta chains sequenced from a single sample in a study of cytomegalovirus exposure and HLA in healthy donors. The PCR employed 60 Vbeta primers together with 13 Jbeta primers. Produced via immunoSEQ multiplex PCR; TCRdb's table is partial and in-frame only. The data show about 140,000 clones, about four fifths seen once. The sequencing input was PBMCs. The receptors shown here come from a man younger than 45 in good health.

This clone appeared a single time. The chain combines TRBV27 with TRBJ1-2; 7 positions match TRBD1. V shed 4 bases and J 2 bases; nucleotides not matched to a gene: 7. The CDR3 has 15 amino acids. Germline loops: CDR1 MNHEY, CDR2 SMNVEV (reference sequence). CDR3 loop: CASSYSKQGNYGYTF. The CDR3 region has the DNA TGTGCCAGCAGTTACTCCAAACAGGGGAACTATGGCTACACCTTC.

The chain recombines TRBV28 with TRBJ2-5, with D maybe TRBD2 (6 bases). There are 14 residues in the CDR3. Germline CDR1 and CDR2: MDHEN and SYDVKM. Trimming took off 3 bases at V and 5 bases at J, with 13 bases between the two ends. The CDR3 region has the DNA TGTGCCAGCAGTTTGGACGGGGCGGGGGAGACCCAGTACTTC. Its translation: CASSLDGAGETQYF.

The genes are TRBV10-3 and TRBJ2-3, with TRBD1 matching over 7 bases. Germline CDR1 ENHRY, CDR2 SYGVKD. J was trimmed by 0 bases and V by 6 bases; bases with no gene match: 6. The length of the CDR3 is 15 residues. CDR3 DNA: TGTGCCATCAGCCGTCCGGGACAGAGCACAGATACGCAGTATTTT. Its translation: CAISRPGQSTDTQYF.

The gene calls are TRBV11-3 and TRBJ1-1, with no clear D. The CDR3 runs 15 residues. Trimming removed 5 bases at V and 5 bases at J, with 18 bases between. CDR1 SGHNT and CDR2 YENEEA come from the germline V gene. The CDR3 protein is CASSPTPSGKTEAFF. The CDR3 nucleotides read TGTGCCAGCAGCCCCACCCCTAGCGGCAAAACTGAAGCTTTCTTT.

The sample holds a few counts of this clone. The gene calls are TRBV4-1 and TRBJ2-3; perhaps TRBD2 as D (6 bases). This CDR3 is built from 14 residues. Trimming took off 0 bases at V and 11 bases at J, with 15 bases between the two ends. CDR1 and CDR2 from the germline V gene are MGHRA and YSYEKL. DNA for the CDR3: TGCGCCAGCAGCCAAGAGGAGGGCCTAGAGCAGCAGTATTTT. Translated: CASSQEEGLEQQYF.

The gene calls are TRBV5-1 and TRBJ2-7; TRBD2 agrees at 14 bases. This CDR3 has 16 residues. CDR1 is SGHRS and CDR2 is YFSETQ in the germline V gene. V shed 0 bases and J 5 bases; nucleotides not matched to a gene: 4. The CDR3 sequence is CASSLEGTSGRDEQYF. In DNA, the CDR3 is TGCGCCAGCAGCTTGGAAGGGACTAGCGGGAGAGACGAGCAGTACTTC.

This clone was picked up a small number of times. The chain is built from TRBV11-2 and TRBJ2-7; TRBD2 is a possible D gene (5 bases). Trimming removed 3 bases from V and 1 base from J, with 10 bases in between. Germline CDR1 reads SGHAT; CDR2 reads FQNNGV. This CDR3 has 14 residues. The CDR3 region is CASSFPTGSYEQYF. The CDR3 coding sequence is TGTGCCAGCAGCTTTCCTACGGGATCCTACGAGCAGTACTTC.